These 20 T cell receptor beta chains were all obtained from the same sample, sequenced in a study of T cells in Graves' hyperthyroidism and ophthalmopathy (dated by TCRdb to 2018 to 2020). Receptors were amplified or captured by multiplex PCR. Data came from an Illumina HiSeq 2000. The TCR beta CDR3 regions were amplified from the RNA transcripts. The first round of RT-PCR for the TCR CDR3 was performed with the HTBI primer set and the Qiagen OneStep RT-PCR kit. Clones were called with MiXCR by TCRdb after fastp trimmed the public reads at Q25, and only in-frame beta chains were retained. CDR3 protein sequences are deduplicated, and each keeps its most common genes and DNA. The table for this sample lists hundreds of thousands of distinct CDR3 sequences; 35% to 55% of them were counted only once. Roughly 8.2% of the sample goes to the ten largest clones. The sample comprised peripheral blood or thyroid tissue (not recorded which). All receptors derive from a woman under 30 with Graves' hyperthyroidism. Donor details come from another sample of the same person, matched by shared clones.

This chain links TRBV20-1 with TRBJ1-2; D gene ambiguous. V lost 0 bases, J lost 8 bases, and 10 bases lay in between. This CDR3 has 12 residues. Germline-derived CDR1 and CDR2 are DFQATT and SNEGSKA (reference sequence). Written as DNA, the CDR3 is TGCAGTGCTAGAGATGGCGGAGCAGGCTACACCTTC. This translates into CSARDGGAGYTF.

CDR3 DNA: TGTGCCAGCAGCCTTAGGACAGCCGGGGAGCAGTACTTC. Translation: CASSLRTAGEQYF. The chain joins TRBV7-9 to TRBJ2-7, with TRBD1 as a possible D gene (6 bases). Trimming took 5 bases from V and 7 from J, leaving 15 bases between them. Germline lookup yields CDR1 SEHNR and CDR2 FQNEAQ (reference sequence). The length of the CDR3 is 13 residues.

This clonotype was counted at least ten times. The chain is built from TRBV25-1 and TRBJ1-5; maybe TRBD1 (5 bases). With 5 bases removed from V and 4 bases from J, the gap between germline ends came to 12 bases. CDR1 is MGHDK, CDR2 SYGVNS, per germline. The CDR3 contains 14 residues. The CDR3 DNA reads as TGTGCCAGCAGTCAGGACAAGATTAATCAGCCCCAGCATTTT. Amino acids: CASSQDKINQPQHF.

This chain connects TRBV6-2 or TRBV6-3 to TRBJ1-6; D perhaps matches TRBD1 (6 bases). Germline V gene sequence: CDR1 MNHEY, CDR2 SVGEGT. The CDR3 runs to 15 residues. Trimming took 6 bases from V and 6 from J, leaving 15 bases between them. The CDR3 reads CASRLQGFGNSPLHF. CDR3 sequence (DNA): TGTGCCAGCAGGTTACAGGGTTTCGGTAATTCACCCCTCCACTTT.

This clonotype appeared many times. The rearrangement links TRBV7-6 to TRBJ1-5; no definite D call. Germline V gives CDR1 SGHVS, CDR2 FNYEAQ. V was cut by 1 base and J by 9 bases, with 7 bases left in between. The CDR3 extends over 12 amino acids. The CDR3 here is CASSLVGLPQHF. The CDR3 nucleotides are TGTGCCAGCAGCTTAGTCGGGCTGCCCCAGCATTTT.

The chain carries TRBV29-1 and TRBJ1-2; the match to TRBD1 covers 7 bases. The CDR3 spans 11 residues. In germline, CDR1 is SQVTM, CDR2 ANQGSEA. With 8 bases clipped from V and 8 bases from J, the junction kept 8 bases outside the gene matches. The CDR3: CSQRDRGGYTF. DNA of the CDR3: TGCAGCCAACGGGACAGAGGGGGCTACACCTTC.

This clonotype was counted ten times or more. The J gene is TRBJ2-5, the V gene TRBV2; D may match TRBD1 or TRBD2 (5 bases each). Per germline, CDR1 SNHLY and CDR2 FYNNEI. The CDR3 runs to 14 residues. Between the trimmed V and J ends, which lost 0 bases and 7 bases, there was a span of 12 bases. CDR3 DNA: TGTGCCAGCAGTGAAGCGAGGGGTCGGGGGACCCAGTACTTC. Protein product: CASSEARGRGTQYF.

This sequence joins TRBV7-4 and TRBJ2-5; D may match TRBD1 or TRBD2 (6 bases each). The V gene's germline CDR1 is SGHVT and CDR2 SQSDAQ. The length of the CDR3 is 15 residues. Trimming left V 6 bases short and J 9 bases short, with 23 bases between. In nucleotides, the CDR3 is TGTGCCAGCAGTTACGGGGACGCCGGGGGCAGGTCCCAGTACTTC. The encoded protein is CASSYGDAGGRSQYF.

This clonotype was seen a few times. The CDR3 nucleotides read TGCAGTGCTAGAGGGACAGGAGGGAATTCACCCCTCCACTTT. Translating it yields CSARGTGGNSPLHF. The genes are TRBV20-1 and TRBJ1-6; 7 bases fit TRBD1. Looked up from germline, CDR1 is DFQATT and CDR2 is SNEGSKA (reference sequence). There are 14 residues in the CDR3. After removal of 1 base from V and 7 bases from J, the junction contained 4 bases not matched to a gene.

About this clonotype itself: One junction end disagrees with the germline gene, perhaps due to a read error. For the CDR3, the DNA is TGCGCCAGCAGCCAGAGACTAGCGGGAGGGCCTTTGGAGACCCAGTACTTC. Residues: CASSQRLAGGPLETQYF. The chain employs TRBV7-2 and TRBJ2-5; 14 positions match TRBD2. CDR1 and CDR2 (germline): SGHTA, FQGNSA. This CDR3 comprises 17 residues.

For this clonotype: One base away lies a much larger clone, so this may be a sequencing read error. The chain recombines TRBV10-3 with TRBJ2-7; 7 bases are shared with TRBD1. The CDR3 is 14 residues long. Germline lookup yields CDR1 ENHRY and CDR2 SYGVKD. CDR3: CAISADRATYGQYF. CDR3 nucleotides: TGTGCCATCAGTGCTGACAGGGCAACCTACGGGCAGTACTTC.

The genes are TRBV20-1 and TRBJ2-2; D is undetermined. Germline CDR1 is DFQATT and CDR2 is SNEGSKA (reference sequence). Trimming left V 2 bases short and J 2 bases short, with 3 bases between. This CDR3 contains 12 residues. CDR3 bases: TGCAGTGCTAGATACAACACCGGGGAGCTGTTTTTT. Translating gives CSARYNTGELFF.

This clonotype was picked up many times. J is TRBJ1-5 and V is TRBV10-3, with TRBD1 matching 8 bases. J gave up 3 bases and V 8 bases, and 12 bases lay outside the gene matches. The CDR3 contains 16 residues. Germline CDR1 ENHRY, CDR2 SYGVKD. In DNA, the CDR3 is TGTGCCATCGGCACTGGGGGGCAGGGGGCCAATCAGCCCCAGCATTTT. It specifies CAIGTGGQGANQPQHF.

The table lists this clonotype with a few counts. The V call is TRBV25-1, the J call TRBJ1-2; D is uncertain. The germline gives CDR1 MGHDK, CDR2 SYGVNS. The CDR3 covers 15 residues. V shed 2 bases and J shed 1 base, with 11 bases lying between them. The CDR3 coding sequence is TGTGCCAGCAGTGAAAGCCAGCCCCTTAACTATGGCTACACCTTC. It codes for CASSESQPLNYGYTF.

As regards this clonotype: The junction does not match germline at one end; this may be a read error. The CDR3 loop is CSVESGQGATTGVLFF. DNA of the CDR3: TGCAGCGTTGAATCTGGACAGGGGGCGACCACCGGGGTGCTGTTTTTT. V and J are TRBV29-1 and TRBJ2-2, with TRBD1 identical over 11 bases. CDR3 length equals 16 residues. The germline CDR1 and CDR2 sequences are SQVTM and ANQGSEA.

The chain couples TRBV10-3 to TRBJ1-5; TRBD1 matches 8 bases. The J segment lost 3 bases and the V segment lost 6 bases, leaving 7 bases of the junction unmatched. The CDR3 extends over 15 amino acids. CDR1 ENHRY and CDR2 SYGVKD come from the germline V gene. As DNA, the CDR3 is TGTGCCATCAGGTCCGGGACAGGTTACAATCAGCCCCAGCATTTT. Translated, it gives CAIRSGTGYNQPQHF.

This clonotype has at least ten counts. The chain recombines TRBV7-9 with TRBJ2-5, with D possibly being TRBD1 (6 bases). The CDR3 length is 13 residues. From germline, CDR1 is SEHNR and CDR2 FQNEAQ (reference sequence). The V gene lost 3 bases and the J gene lost 4 bases, with 9 bases spanning the gap. CDR3 bases: TGTGCCAGCAGCTTTACAGGGAGAGAGACCCAGTACTTC. Its protein product is CASSFTGRETQYF.

The chain has TRBV29-1 and TRBJ2-6, with TRBD2 as a possible D gene (5 bases). This CDR3 comprises 15 residues. CDR1 SQVTM and CDR2 ANQGSEA come from the germline V gene. V lost 6 bases to trimming and J lost 2 bases, with 14 bases between them. CDR3 nucleotide sequence: TGCAGCGTCGCGGACGGGAACACTGGGGCCAACGTCCTGACTTTC. Residues: CSVADGNTGANVLTF.

The chain carries TRBV20-1 and TRBJ1-1, with TRBD1 matching over 7 bases. The V segment lost 6 bases and the J segment 0 bases; nucleotides outside the gene matches: 10. There are 15 residues in the CDR3. Germline assignment: CDR1 DFQATT and CDR2 SNEGSKA (reference sequence). CDR3 DNA: TGCAGTGCCCGCAGACAGGGACTTCTGAACACTGAAGCTTTCTTT. Translated: CSARRQGLLNTEAFF.

Of note for this clonotype: A much larger clone is a single base away; this may be a read error. The V call is TRBV2, the J call TRBJ1-2; D unresolved. The CDR3 has 15 residues. The germline V and J ends were trimmed by 4 bases and 2 bases, with 14 bases remaining between them. Looked up from germline, CDR1 is SNHLY and CDR2 is FYNNEI. The CDR3 DNA is TGTGCCAGCAGTGCCCCCTTAGCGGAGAACTATGGCTACACCTTC. Translated: CASSAPLAENYGYTF.